This record concerns one T cell receptor beta chain sequence. This specimen belongs to a study of blood T cell repertoires in COVID-19. Study context: Whether acute or convalescent, the COVID-19 samples came from the United States, Italy and Spain. T cells, B-cell-depleted T cells, or PBMCs provided the cDNA or gDNA that served as material.

While infection was still active, Seattle patients were enrolled and then followed longitudinally. The V end was cut by 7 bases, the J end by 6 bases, with 12 bases between. Germline CDR1 LNHDA, CDR2 SQIVND (reference sequence). The CDR3 totals 13 residues. Original analysis: Researchers report that nucleated cell counts were estimated from reference gene primer amplification. Libraries were prepared by immunoSEQ multiplex PCR; TCRdb keeps only in-frame clonotypes and omits some of them. V and J calls and clone size follow that table, whereas D and trimming were derived from the DNA. The repertoire holds a few hundred thousand clones, with around 90% as singletons.

The chain has TRBV19 and TRBJ2-2; D might be TRBD1 (5 bases). Sequencing was carried out using peripheral blood. The clonotype was recovered from a woman aged 45 to 65 with COVID-19, enrolled during active disease. The CDR3, as DNA: TGTGCCAGTACCCTTGGGGCCCCCGGGGAGCTGTTTTTT. Encoded protein: CASTLGAPGELFF.